The 19 T cell receptor beta chains below were found in one sample sequenced in a study of shared clonotypes between healthy human individuals. Here immunoSEQ multiplex PCR was the method, and the copy in TCRdb shows in-frame clones only, minus some. This table holds about 2 million clones, about 94% found once. Naive CD8 cells comprised CD45RO-negative, CCR7-positively selected cells, excluding terminally differentiated effector memory CD45RA+ cells. Specimen: naive CD8+ T cells sorted from blood. The receptors shown here come from a man between 18 and 35 years old in good health.

V is TRBV18 and J is TRBJ2-7; possibly TRBD1 or TRBD2 for D (5 bases each). The CDR3 runs 15 residues. Trimming took 5 bases from V and 4 from J, leaving 18 bases between them. CDR1 KGHSH and CDR2 LQKENI come from the germline V gene. The CDR3 region has the DNA TGTGCCAGCTCAGCCCGGGGTCAGGGTGAGTACGAGCAGTACTTC. This sequence encodes CASSARGQGEYEQYF. The whole variable domain, filled in from reference TRBV18 and TRBJ2-7, reads NAGVMQNPRHLVRRRGQEARLRCSPMKGHSHVYWYRQLPEEGLKFMVYLQKENIIDESGMPKERFSAEFPKEGPSILRIQQVVRGDSAAYFCASSARGQGEYEQYFGPGTRLTVT.

The chain links TRBV5-6 to TRBJ2-3, with D hard to call. Between the trimmed V and J ends, which lost 3 bases and 4 bases, there was a span of 12 bases. The CDR3 consists of 14 residues. Germline V CDR1 and CDR2: SGHDT, YYEEEE. CDR3: CASSYDRSPDTQYF. The CDR3 nucleotides read TGTGCCAGCAGCTATGACCGTTCACCAGATACGCAGTATTTT.

This clone was picked up one time. The chain joins TRBV4-2 to TRBJ2-7, with 7 bases fitting TRBD1. This CDR3 spans 16 amino acids. CDR1 and CDR2 from the germline V gene are LGHNA and YNFKEQ. Germline trimming cut 0 bases from V and 6 bases from J; bases unmatched to any gene: 11. The DNA of the CDR3 is TGTGCCAGCAGCCAAGACCCCGGACAGGTCTCCGGCGAGCAGTACTTC. It yields the protein CASSQDPGQVSGEQYF.

The rearrangement joins TRBV7-2 to TRBJ2-1, with D possibly TRBD2 on 7 matching bases. The CDR3 totals 15 residues. In germline, CDR1 is SGHTA, CDR2 FQGNSA. Deletions cut 1 base from V and 6 bases from J, with 13 bases between. The CDR3 bases are TGTGCCAGCAGCTTAGTGTTCGGGGGGCCCAATGAGCAGTTCTTC. Translation: CASSLVFGGPNEQFF. Full variable domain (missing parts from reference TRBV7-2 and TRBJ2-1): GAGVSQSPSNKVTEKGKDVELRCDPISGHTALYWYRQSLGQGLEFLIYFQGNSAPDKSGLPSDRFSAERTGGSVSTLTIQRTQQEDSAVYLCASSLVFGGPNEQFFGPGTRLTVL.

V gene TRBV7-6 combines with J gene TRBJ2-2; D ambiguous. The CDR3 has 12 amino acids. With 2 bases removed from V and 8 bases from J, the gap between germline ends came to 6 bases. Germline assignment: CDR1 SGHVS and CDR2 FNYEAQ. In DNA, the CDR3 is TGTGCCAGCAGCTTACAAGGAGGGGAGCTGTTTTTT. Residues: CASSLQGGELFF.

This chain connects TRBV6-1 to TRBJ2-7; tentatively, D is TRBD2 (6 bases). Germline V gene data show CDR1 as MNHNS and CDR2 as SASEGT. Trimming removed 10 bases at V and 1 base at J, with 17 bases between. The CDR3 runs 14 residues. The CDR3 DNA reads TGTGCCACCAGAAGACTAGTCAATTCCTACGAGCAGTACTTC. Its protein is CATRRLVNSYEQYF.

This clone was seen once. V is TRBV10-2 and J is TRBJ1-1; maybe TRBD1 (5 bases). Germline V gene lookup returns CDR1 WSHSY and CDR2 SAAADI. Deletions cut 0 bases from V and 4 bases from J, with 18 bases between. CDR3 length: 17 amino acids. CDR3 sequence (DNA): TGCGCCAGCAGTGAGTCGATTGGTCCCCGGACATCCACTGAAGCTTTCTTT. Protein sequence: CASSESIGPRTSTEAFF.

V is TRBV9 and J is TRBJ1-1; D remains ambiguous. This CDR3 spans 15 amino acids. V was shortened by 4 bases and J by 3 bases, with 16 bases between the two germline ends. The germline V gene has CDR1 SGDLS and CDR2 YYNGEE. The CDR3 DNA follows: TGTGCCAGCAGCCCCCCCAATACTAGGGACACTGAAGCTTTCTTT. Its translation is CASSPPNTRDTEAFF.

This chain joins TRBV4-2 and TRBJ1-6, with a tentative D call TRBD1 (6 bases). Trimming pared 5 bases from V and 10 bases from J, leaving 18 bases between. This CDR3 is built from 15 residues. Germline values: CDR1 LGHNA, CDR2 YNFKEQ. The CDR3 DNA reads TGTGCCAGCAGCTACGGGGGCCTCACGGGCTCACCCCTCCACTTT. Translation: CASSYGGLTGSPLHF.

The V call is TRBV13, the J call TRBJ2-1, with a tentative D call TRBD1 (6 bases). The CDR3 is made up of 10 amino acids. Deletions cut 8 bases from V and 10 bases from J, with 9 bases between. Germline CDR1 reads PRHDT; CDR2 reads FYEKMQ (reference sequence). The CDR3 nucleotides are TGTGCCAGCTCCGGGACAGAGCAGTTCTTC. Amino acids: CASSGTEQFF.

The rearrangement uses TRBV27 and TRBJ2-1, with 10 bases fitting TRBD2. CDR3 length: 16 residues. Germline lookup yields CDR1 MNHEY and CDR2 SMNVEV (reference sequence). Trimming cost V 3 bases and J 1 base; bases outside gene matches: 3. The CDR3 nucleotides are TGTGCCAGCAGTTTCTCAGCGGGAGGGTCCTACAATGAGCAGTTCTTC. Its protein product is CASSFSAGGSYNEQFF.

This chain connects TRBV5-1 to TRBJ1-1, with TRBD1 matching over 8 bases. The CDR3 is 17 amino acids. CDR1 and CDR2 (germline): SGHRS, YFSETQ. J was trimmed by 0 bases and V by 2 bases; bases with no gene match: 9. This chain's CDR3 is CASSFSGQGLMNTEAFF. The CDR3 region has the DNA TGCGCCAGCAGCTTTTCCGGACAGGGCCTAATGAACACTGAAGCTTTCTTT.

The chain uses TRBV5-1 and TRBJ2-5, with a possible D match to TRBD1 (5 bases). Trimming left V 4 bases short and J 0 bases short, with 10 bases between. Germline V gene lookup returns CDR1 SGHRS and CDR2 YFSETQ. The CDR3 runs 14 residues. CDR3 coding DNA: TGCGCCAGCAGCCCCCAGGGATACCAAGAGACCCAGTACTTC. Its translation: CASSPQGYQETQYF.

J is TRBJ1-2 and V is TRBV6-5, with 7 positions matching TRBD1. Germline V lookup: CDR1 MNHEY, CDR2 SVGAGI. There are 14 residues in the CDR3. V dropped 0 bases and J dropped 6; count of bases not matched to a gene: 4. CDR3 amino acids: CASSYSGQANGYTF. The CDR3 nucleotides read TGTGCCAGCAGTTACTCCGGACAGGCGAATGGCTACACCTTC.

The V and J genes are TRBV27 and TRBJ2-7; D perhaps matches TRBD1 (5 bases). The CDR3 consists of 12 residues. In germline, CDR1 is MNHEY, CDR2 SMNVEV (reference sequence). Between the trimmed V and J ends, which lost 5 bases and 4 bases, there was a span of 9 bases. The DNA for the CDR3 is TGTGCCAGCAGTATGCCAGGGTACGAGCAGTACTTC. Protein: CASSMPGYEQYF.

The chain recombines TRBV7-3 with TRBJ2-2, with D tentatively TRBD2 (6 bases). There are 18 residues in the CDR3. CDR1 and CDR2 (germline): SGHTA, FQGTGA. Between the trimmed V and J ends, which lost 2 bases and 0 bases, there was a span of 16 bases. The CDR3 DNA is TGTGCCAGCAGCTTATCCACGGGAGTCGATGCGAACACCGGGGAGCTGTTTTTT. This encodes CASSLSTGVDANTGELFF.

The V gene is TRBV11-2, the J gene TRBJ1-4; D perhaps matches TRBD1 (6 bases). Between the trimmed V and J ends, which lost 6 bases and 1 base, there was a span of 12 bases. CDR1 and CDR2 (germline): SGHAT, FQNNGV. This CDR3 is built from 15 residues. The CDR3 loop is CASSYLQGTNEKLFF. DNA of the CDR3: TGTGCCAGCAGTTATTTACAGGGAACTAATGAAAAACTGTTTTTT. The full variable domain, in which reference TRBV11-2 and TRBJ1-4 provide the parts outside the CDR3, is EAGVAQSPRYKIIEKRQSVAFWCNPISGHATLYWYQQILGQGPKLLIQFQNNGVVDDSQLPKDRFSAERLKGVDSTLKIQPAKLEDSAVYLCASSYLQGTNEKLFFGSGTQLSVL.

As regards this clone: In the same sample, other DNA sequences code for this CDR3. The V call is TRBV18, the J call TRBJ2-7; D may be TRBD1 (5 bases). The V and J ends lost 2 bases and 2 bases respectively, with 7 bases between them. The germline CDR1 and CDR2 sequences are KGHSH and LQKENI. This CDR3 has 13 residues. For the CDR3, the DNA is TGTGCCAGCTCACCAGGGGCTGCCTACGAGCAGTACTTC. Its translation is CASSPGAAYEQYF.

The chain is built from TRBV29-1 and TRBJ2-7; TRBD2 matches 8 bases. The junction had 7 bases not matched to a gene; V was cut back by 3 bases and J by 3 bases. Germline V gives CDR1 SQVTM, CDR2 ANQGSEA. The CDR3 spans 14 residues. The CDR3 here is CSVETGGIYYEQYF. The CDR3 DNA reads TGCAGCGTTGAGACGGGAGGGATATACTACGAGCAGTACTTC.